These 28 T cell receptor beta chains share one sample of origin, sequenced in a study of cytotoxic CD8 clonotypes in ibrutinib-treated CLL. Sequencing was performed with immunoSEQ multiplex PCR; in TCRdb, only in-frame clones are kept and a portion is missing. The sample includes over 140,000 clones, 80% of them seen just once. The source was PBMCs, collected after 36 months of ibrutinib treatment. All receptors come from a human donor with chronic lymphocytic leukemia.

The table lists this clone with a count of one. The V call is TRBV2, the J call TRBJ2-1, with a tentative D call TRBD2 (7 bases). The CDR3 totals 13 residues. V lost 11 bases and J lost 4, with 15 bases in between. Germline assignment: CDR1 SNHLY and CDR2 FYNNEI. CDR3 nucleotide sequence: TGTGCCTTACTGGGGGGGCTTTACAATGAGCAGTTCTTC. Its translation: CALLGGLYNEQFF.

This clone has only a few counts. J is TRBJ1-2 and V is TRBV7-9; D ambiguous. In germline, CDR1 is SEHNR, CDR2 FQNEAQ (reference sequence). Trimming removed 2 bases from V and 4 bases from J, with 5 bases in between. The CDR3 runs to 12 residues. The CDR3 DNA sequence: TGTGCCAGCAGCTTATCTCCCTATGGCTACACCTTC. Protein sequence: CASSLSPYGYTF.

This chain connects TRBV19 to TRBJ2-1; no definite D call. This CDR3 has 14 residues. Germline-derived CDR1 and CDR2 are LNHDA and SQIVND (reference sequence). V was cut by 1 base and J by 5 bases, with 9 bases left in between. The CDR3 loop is CASSIVNGNNEQFF. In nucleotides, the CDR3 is TGTGCCAGTAGTATAGTAAACGGAAACAATGAGCAGTTCTTC.

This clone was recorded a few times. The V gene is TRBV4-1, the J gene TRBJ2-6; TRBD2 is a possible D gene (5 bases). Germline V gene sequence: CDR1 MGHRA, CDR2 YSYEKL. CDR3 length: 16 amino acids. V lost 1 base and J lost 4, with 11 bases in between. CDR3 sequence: CASSQGERRGANVLTF. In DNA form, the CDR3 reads TGCGCCAGCAGCCAAGGTGAGAGGAGGGGGGCCAACGTCCTGACTTTC.

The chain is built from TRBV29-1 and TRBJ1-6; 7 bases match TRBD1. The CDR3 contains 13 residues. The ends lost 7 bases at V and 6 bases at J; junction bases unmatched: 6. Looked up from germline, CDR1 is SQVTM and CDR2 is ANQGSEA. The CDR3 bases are TGCAGCGCAAGACAGGGAGTTAATTCACCCCTCCACTTT. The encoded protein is CSARQGVNSPLHF.

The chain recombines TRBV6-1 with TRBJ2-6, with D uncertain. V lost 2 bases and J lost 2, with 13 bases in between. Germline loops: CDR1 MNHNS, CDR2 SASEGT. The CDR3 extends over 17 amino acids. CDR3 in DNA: TGTGCCAGCAGTGAAATTTGGGGAAACGCTGGGGCCAACGTCCTGACTTTC. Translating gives CASSEIWGNAGANVLTF.

CDR3: CARGRGYGYTF. The CDR3, as DNA: TGTGCCCGGGGGCGCGGCTATGGCTACACCTTC. The rearrangement uses TRBV30 and TRBJ1-2; weak D call: TRBD1 (6 bases). V was cut by 8 bases and J by 4 bases, with 11 bases left in between. This CDR3 is 11 amino acids long. The germline gives CDR1 GTSNPN, CDR2 SVGIG (reference sequence).

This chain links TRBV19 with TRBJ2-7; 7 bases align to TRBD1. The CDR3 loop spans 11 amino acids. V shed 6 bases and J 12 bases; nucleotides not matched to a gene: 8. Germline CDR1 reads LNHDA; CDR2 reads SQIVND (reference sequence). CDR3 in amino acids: CASSHPQGWYF. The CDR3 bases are TGTGCCAGTAGCCATCCACAGGGGTGGTACTTC.

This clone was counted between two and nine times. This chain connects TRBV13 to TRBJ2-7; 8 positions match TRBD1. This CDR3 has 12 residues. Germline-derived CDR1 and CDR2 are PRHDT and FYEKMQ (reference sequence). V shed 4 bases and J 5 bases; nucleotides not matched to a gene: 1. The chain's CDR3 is CASSSTGDEQYF. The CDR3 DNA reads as TGTGCCAGCAGCTCGACAGGGGACGAGCAGTACTTC.

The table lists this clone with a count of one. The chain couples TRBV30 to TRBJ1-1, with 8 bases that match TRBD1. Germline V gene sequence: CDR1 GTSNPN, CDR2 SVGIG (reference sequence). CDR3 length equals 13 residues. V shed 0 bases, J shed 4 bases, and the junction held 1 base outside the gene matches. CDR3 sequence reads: CAWSVGQGTEAFF. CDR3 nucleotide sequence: TGTGCCTGGAGTGTAGGACAGGGCACTGAAGCTTTCTTT.

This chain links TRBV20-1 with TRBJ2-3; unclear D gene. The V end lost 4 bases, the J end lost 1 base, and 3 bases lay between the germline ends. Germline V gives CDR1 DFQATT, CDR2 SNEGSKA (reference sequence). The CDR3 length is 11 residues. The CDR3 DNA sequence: TGCAGTGCTACACGCACAGATACGCAGTATTTT. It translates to CSATRTDTQYF.

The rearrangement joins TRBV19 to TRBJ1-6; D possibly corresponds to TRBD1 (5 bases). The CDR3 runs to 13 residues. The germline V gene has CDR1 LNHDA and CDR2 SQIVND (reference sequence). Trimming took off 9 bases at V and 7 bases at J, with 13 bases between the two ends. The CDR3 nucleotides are TGTGCCAGCCGAGGGGTAACGAATTCACCCCTCCACTTT. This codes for CASRGVTNSPLHF.

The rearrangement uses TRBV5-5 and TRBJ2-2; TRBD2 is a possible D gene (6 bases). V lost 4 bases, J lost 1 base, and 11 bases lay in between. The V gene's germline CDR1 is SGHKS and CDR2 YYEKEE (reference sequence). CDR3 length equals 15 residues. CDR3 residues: CASSTGGMNTGELFF. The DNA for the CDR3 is TGTGCCAGCAGCACCGGAGGGATGAACACCGGGGAGCTGTTTTTT.

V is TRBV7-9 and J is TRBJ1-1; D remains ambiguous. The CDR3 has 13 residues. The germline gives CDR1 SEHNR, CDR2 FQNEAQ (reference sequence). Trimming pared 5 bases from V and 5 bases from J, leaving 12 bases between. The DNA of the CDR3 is TGTGCCAGCAGCCTTGCAGCTCTTACTGAAGCTTTCTTT. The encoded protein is CASSLAALTEAFF.

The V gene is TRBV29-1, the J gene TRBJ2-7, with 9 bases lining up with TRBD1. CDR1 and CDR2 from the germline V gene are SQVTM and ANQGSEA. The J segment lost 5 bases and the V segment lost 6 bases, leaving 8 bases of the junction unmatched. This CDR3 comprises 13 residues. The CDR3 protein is CSVGQGYYHEQYF. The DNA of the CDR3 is TGCAGCGTAGGACAGGGGTACTACCACGAGCAGTACTTC.

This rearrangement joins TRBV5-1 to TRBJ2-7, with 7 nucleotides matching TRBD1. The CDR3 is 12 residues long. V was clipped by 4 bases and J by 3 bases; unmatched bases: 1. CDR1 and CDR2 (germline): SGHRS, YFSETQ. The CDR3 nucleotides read TGCGCCAGCAGCGGGGACAGCTACGAGCAGTACTTC. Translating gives CASSGDSYEQYF.

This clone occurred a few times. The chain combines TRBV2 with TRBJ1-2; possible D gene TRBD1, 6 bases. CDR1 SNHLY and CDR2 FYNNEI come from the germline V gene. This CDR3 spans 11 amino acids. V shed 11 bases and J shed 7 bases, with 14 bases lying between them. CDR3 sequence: CAGRQEAGYTF. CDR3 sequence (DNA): TGTGCCGGAAGACAGGAGGCTGGCTACACCTTC. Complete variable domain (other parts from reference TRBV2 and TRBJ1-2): EPEVTQTPSHQVTQMGQEVILRCVPISNHLYFYWYRQILGQKVEFLVSFYNNEISEKSEIFDDQFSVERPDGSNFTLKIRSTKLEDSAMYFCAGRQEAGYTFGSGTRLTVV.

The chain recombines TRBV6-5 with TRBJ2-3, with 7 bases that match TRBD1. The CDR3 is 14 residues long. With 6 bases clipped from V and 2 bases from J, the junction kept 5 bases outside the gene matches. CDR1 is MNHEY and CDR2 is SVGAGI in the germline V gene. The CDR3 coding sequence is TGTGCCAGCAGACTGGGACAGATCACAGATACGCAGTATTTT. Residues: CASRLGQITDTQYF.

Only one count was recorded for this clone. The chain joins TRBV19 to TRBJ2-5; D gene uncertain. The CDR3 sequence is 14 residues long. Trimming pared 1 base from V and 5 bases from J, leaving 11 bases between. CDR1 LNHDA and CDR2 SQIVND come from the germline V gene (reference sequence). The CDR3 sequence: CASSIGLGLETQYF. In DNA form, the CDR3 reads TGTGCCAGTAGTATAGGTTTAGGGTTGGAGACCCAGTACTTC.

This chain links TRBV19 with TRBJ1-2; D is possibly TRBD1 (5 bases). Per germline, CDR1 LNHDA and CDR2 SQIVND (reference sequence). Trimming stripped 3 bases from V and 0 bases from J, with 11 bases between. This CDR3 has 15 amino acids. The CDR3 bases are TGTGCCAGTAGTATCACCGGGGGAGCTAACTATGGCTACACCTTC. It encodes CASSITGGANYGYTF.

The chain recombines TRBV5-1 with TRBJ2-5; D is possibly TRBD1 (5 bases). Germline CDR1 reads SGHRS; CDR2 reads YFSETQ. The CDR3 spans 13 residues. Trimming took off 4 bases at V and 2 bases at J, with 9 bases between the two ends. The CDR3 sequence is CASSADTQETQYF. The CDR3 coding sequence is TGCGCCAGCAGCGCGGACACACAAGAGACCCAGTACTTC.

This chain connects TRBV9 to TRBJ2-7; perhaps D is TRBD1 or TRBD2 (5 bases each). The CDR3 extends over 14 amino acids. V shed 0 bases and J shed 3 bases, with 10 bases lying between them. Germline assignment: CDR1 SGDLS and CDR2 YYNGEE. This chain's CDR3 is CASSVEAGSYEQYF. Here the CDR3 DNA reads TGTGCCAGCAGCGTAGAAGCAGGGAGCTACGAGCAGTACTTC. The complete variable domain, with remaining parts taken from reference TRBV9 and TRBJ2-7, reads DSGVTQTPKHLITATGQRVTLRCSPRSGDLSVYWYQQSLDQGLQFLIQYYNGEERAKGNILERFSAQQFPDLHSELNLSSLELGDSALYFCASSVEAGSYEQYFGPGTRLTVT.

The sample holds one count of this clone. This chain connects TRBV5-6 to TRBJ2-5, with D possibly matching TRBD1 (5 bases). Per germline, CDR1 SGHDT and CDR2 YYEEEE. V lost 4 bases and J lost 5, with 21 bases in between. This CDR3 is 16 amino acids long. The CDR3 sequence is CASSAAGHRLVETQYF. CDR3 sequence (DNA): TGTGCCAGCAGCGCGGCAGGACACCGCCTGGTTGAGACCCAGTACTTC.

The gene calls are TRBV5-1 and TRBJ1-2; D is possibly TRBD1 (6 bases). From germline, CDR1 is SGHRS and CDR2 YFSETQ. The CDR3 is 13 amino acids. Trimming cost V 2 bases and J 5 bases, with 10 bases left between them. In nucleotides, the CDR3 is TGCGCCAGCAGCTTCGAACAGGGATATGGCTACACCTTC. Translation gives CASSFEQGYGYTF. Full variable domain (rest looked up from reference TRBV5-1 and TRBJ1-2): KAGVTQTPRYLIKTRGQQVTLSCSPISGHRSVSWYQQTPGQGLQFLFEYFSETQRNKGNFPGRFSGRQFSNSRSEMNVSTLELGDSALYLCASSFEQGYGYTFGSGTRLTVV.

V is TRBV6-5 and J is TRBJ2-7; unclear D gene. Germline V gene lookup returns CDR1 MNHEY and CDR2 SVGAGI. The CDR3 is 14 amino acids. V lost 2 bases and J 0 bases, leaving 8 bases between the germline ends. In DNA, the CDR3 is TGTGCCAGCAGTTACCGGACGAGCTCCTACGAGCAGTACTTC. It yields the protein CASSYRTSSYEQYF.

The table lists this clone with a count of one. In nucleotides, the CDR3 is TGTGCCAGCAGTTTCAATGGGGCGCCGGTACCCTACGAGCAGTACTTC. This sequence encodes CASSFNGAPVPYEQYF. The chain has TRBV28 and TRBJ2-7, with D possibly TRBD1 on 5 matching bases. CDR1 is MDHEN and CDR2 is SYDVKM in the germline V gene. The CDR3 spans 16 residues. Trimming took off 3 bases at V and 2 bases at J, with 17 bases between the two ends.

CDR3 protein: CASSLGATGANVLTF. CDR3 in DNA: TGCGCCAGCAGCCTGGGGGCGACTGGGGCCAACGTCCTGACTTTC. V usage is TRBV5-1 and J usage is TRBJ2-6, with D possibly TRBD1 on 6 matching bases. V lost 4 bases to trimming and J lost 2 bases, with 10 bases between them. The CDR3 is 15 amino acids. Per germline, CDR1 SGHRS and CDR2 YFSETQ.

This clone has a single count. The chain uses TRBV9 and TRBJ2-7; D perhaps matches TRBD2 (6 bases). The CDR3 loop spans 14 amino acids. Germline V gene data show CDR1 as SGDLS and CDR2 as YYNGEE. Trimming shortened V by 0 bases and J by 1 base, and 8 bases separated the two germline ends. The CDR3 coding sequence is TGTGCCAGCAGCGTAGGGGGACTTTCCTACGAGCAGTACTTC. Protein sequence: CASSVGGLSYEQYF.